This T cell receptor (beta chain) was sequenced in a study of OX40 agonist ivuxolimab in advanced cancers. About the research overall: A mean age of approximately 58 years, range about 20 to 79, was recorded, and roughly 80% were male. Broader study findings: At 0.1 to 3.0 mg/kg and by week 6, clonal expansion occurred in CD4+ and CD8+ blood T cells.

The CDR3 consists of 13 residues. With 3 bases removed from V and 5 bases from J, the gap between germline ends came to 11 bases. Germline lookup yields CDR1 SQVTM and CDR2 ANQGSEA. Turning to this clone: The target antigen is unknown.

Clones were read by immunoSEQ multiplex PCR, and TCRdb kept only the in-frame ones, dropping some. The sample carries 77,000 or so clones, around nine tenths recorded once. The chain employs TRBV29-1 and TRBJ2-1, with no clear D. The source was CD4+ or CD8+ T cells sorted from blood, collected in a trial of the OX40 agonist ivuxolimab. The source is an adult with an advanced solid tumor such as melanoma, head and neck, liver or kidney cancer. The CDR3 spells CSVDTALNNEQFF. The DNA of the CDR3 is TGCAGCGTTGACACCGCTCTGAACAATGAGCAGTTCTTC.